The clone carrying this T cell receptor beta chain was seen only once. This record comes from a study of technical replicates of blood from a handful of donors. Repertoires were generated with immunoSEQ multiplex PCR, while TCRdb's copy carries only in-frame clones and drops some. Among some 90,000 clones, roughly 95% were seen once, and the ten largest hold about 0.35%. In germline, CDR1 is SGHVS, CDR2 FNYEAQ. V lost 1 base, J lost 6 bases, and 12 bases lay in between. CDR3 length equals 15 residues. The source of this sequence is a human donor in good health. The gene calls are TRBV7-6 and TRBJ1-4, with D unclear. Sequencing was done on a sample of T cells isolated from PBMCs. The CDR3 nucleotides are TGTGCCAGCAGCTTAGGGCTCCTAGAGGATGAAAAACTGTTTTTT. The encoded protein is CASSLGLLEDEKLFF.